A selection of T cell receptor beta chains follows, all from one sample in a study of T-cell memory formation after mild COVID-19. TCRdb re-analysed the 5' RACE reads in MiXCR, keeping a single row per CDR3 protein. The sample carries 190,000 or so distinct CDR3 sequences, about 21% recorded once. The sample consisted of PBMCs or a T cell subset sorted from them (not recorded which). The receptors here all came from an adult woman who had mild COVID-19 (a few samples of this study predate the infection). Cell type and time point are not known. Each CDR3 is given without its conserved first and last residue.

j_call	v_call	cdr3_aa
TRBJ1-2	TRBV7-2	ASSLPTTGGYT
TRBJ1-4	TRBV7-9	ATGQGFGEKLF
TRBJ2-5	TRBV9	ASSGGLQENQY
TRBJ2-7	TRBV27	ASGPGTGIYEQY
TRBJ1-6	TRBV30	AWRTEWFSPLH
TRBJ2-1	TRBV9	ASSLGLAGNHNEQF
TRBJ2-1	TRBV12-5	ASDTGLAQF
TRBJ2-1	TRBV15	ATSNLGLAGARGNNEQF
TRBJ2-7	TRBV30	AWSLRFYEQY
TRBJ1-3	TRBV29-1	SVEGYPGNTIY
TRBJ2-3	TRBV3-1	ASSQVSQLAGAADTQY
TRBJ1-1	TRBV9	ASRDHKGGRNTEAF
TRBJ2-3	TRBV6-2/TRBV6-3	ASRVGLAEADTDTQY
TRBJ2-1	TRBV5-6	ASSGPYREYNEQF
TRBJ2-3	TRBV7-2	ASSSDGSTDTQY
TRBJ1-2	TRBV29-1	SVGGGSHYGYT
TRBJ1-4	TRBV7-2	ASSLAGQGAANEKLF
TRBJ2-3	TRBV2	ASRPRLAHTQY
TRBJ2-5	TRBV25-1	ASSAGGIETQY
TRBJ2-7	TRBV5-6	ASSLAEVNSYEQY
TRBJ2-5	TRBV7-3	ASSRSGGSQETQY
TRBJ2-3	TRBV3-1	ASSPTTTDTQY
TRBJ2-1	TRBV9	ASSVAGGPNNEQF
TRBJ2-1	TRBV25-1	ASSEPGSADEQF
TRBJ2-1	TRBV12-3/TRBV12-4	ASSLVGGYEQF
TRBJ1-2	TRBV12-3/TRBV12-4	ASSLVQGNYGYT
TRBJ2-5	TRBV20-1	SALRPGLAEETQY
TRBJ1-1	TRBV5-1	ASSFGVVREAF
TRBJ2-2	TRBV5-6	ASSALKDAGELF
TRBJ2-4	TRBV7-2	ASSPGQQAQY
TRBJ1-1	TRBV15	ATSPLAGVVTEAF
TRBJ1-2	TRBV4-2	ASSQGHADYGYT
TRBJ2-1	TRBV2	ALNEQF
TRBJ2-5	TRBV11-3	ASSPGGEETQY
TRBJ2-1	TRBV24-1	ATSPGLGGSNEQF
TRBJ2-6	TRBV6-2/TRBV6-3	ASSYLGTGVGANVLT
TRBJ1-2	TRBV27	ASSFGAGYYYGYT
TRBJ1-1	TRBV6-4	ARQTKNRVMNTEAF
TRBJ2-7	TRBV20-1	SADPTGGRSYEQY
TRBJ2-3	TRBV12-3/TRBV12-4	ASSFGLAAGY
TRBJ1-4	TRBV12-3/TRBV12-4	ASSLTTEKLF
TRBJ1-1	TRBV6-5	ASSWGQGGEAF
TRBJ1-1	TRBV25-1	ASGYTNTEAF
TRBJ2-1	TRBV2	ASSFSRDLSYNEQF
TRBJ2-7	TRBV12-3/TRBV12-4	ASSLTTAYEQY
TRBJ2-7	TRBV4-1	ASSQGADRYYEQY
TRBJ2-7	TRBV9	ASSPTGLAVYEQY
TRBJ2-5	TRBV7-6	ASSLSPGRRQETQY
TRBJ2-5	TRBV5-4	ASSLEIEETQY
TRBJ1-1	TRBV6-5	ASSYSILVSNTEAF
TRBJ2-7	TRBV7-6	ASSLATGTVPYEQY
TRBJ2-1	TRBV18	ASSPLRAGRDEQF
TRBJ2-7	TRBV7-2	ASSSEWKSSYEQY